This TCR beta chain comes out of a study of shared T cell receptors in the human thymus. Generated by immunoSEQ multiplex PCR, the TCRdb table keeps only in-frame clones and is missing some. The sample includes about 610,000 clones, approximately 90% of them seen just once. The CDR3 spans 14 residues. The V gene lost 0 bases and the J gene lost 3 bases, with 6 bases spanning the gap. The germline V gene has CDR1 MGHRA and CDR2 YSYEKL. This sample also belongs to another study, concerning human thymus T cells. That source adds: Donor material was obtained from healthy Finnish infants undergoing corrective surgery for congenital heart defects. Obtained as resections during corrective heart surgery, the thymus tissue was then studied. Gene usage (both V and J) appeared biased in thymic and blood repertoires.

Sequenced input: thymocytes. The clonotype originates from a boy under three years old with a congenital heart defect. The chain is built from TRBV4-1 and TRBJ1-5; D may be TRBD1 (5 bases). In nucleotides, the CDR3 is TGCGCCAGCAGCCAAGACAGGGTCAATCAGCCCCAGCATTTT. Protein product: CASSQDRVNQPQHF.